The 24 T cell receptor beta chains listed next were all sequenced from one sample in a study of T cell changes during pregnancy in multiple sclerosis (dated by TCRdb to between 2018 and 2021). To prepare the library, the immunoSEQ multiplex PCR assay was applied. TCRdb stores this immuneACCESS table with in-frame sequences only. Part of the clones is absent; in the studies checked, under half of the shortfall reflects unresolved V genes, and no reason is known for the rest. The sample contains some 64,000 clones, approximately 90% of them found a single time. The ten largest make up 0.7% to 0.9% of the sample. This material consisted of peripheral blood, taken in the first trimester of pregnancy. The receptors stem from a female donor in good health, enrolled as a control in a pregnancy study.

The V and J genes are TRBV7-8 and TRBJ1-5, with D hard to call. The CDR3 sequence is 14 residues long. V lost 8 bases to trimming and J lost 2 bases, with 13 bases between them. Germline V lookup: CDR1 SGHVS, CDR2 FQNEAQ. The CDR3 is CASDEGFGNQPQHF. For the CDR3, the DNA is TGTGCCAGCGATGAGGGATTTGGCAATCAGCCCCAGCATTTT.

V is TRBV12-5 and J is TRBJ2-1, with 12 bases lining up with TRBD2. The CDR3 runs 14 residues. V lost 5 bases, J lost 8 bases, and 4 bases stayed unmatched. Per germline, CDR1 LGHNT and CDR2 FRNRAP. The CDR3: CASGPSGGAYEQFF. The CDR3 bases are TGTGCTAGTGGTCCTAGCGGGGGGGCCTATGAGCAGTTCTTC.

The J gene is TRBJ1-1, the V gene TRBV6-5; 7 positions match TRBD1. The ends lost 6 bases at V and 1 base at J; junction bases unmatched: 8. The germline gives CDR1 MNHEY, CDR2 SVGAGI. The CDR3 totals 15 residues. CDR3 amino acids: CASSFTGVRNTEAFF. CDR3 bases: TGTGCCAGCAGCTTTACAGGGGTAAGGAACACTGAAGCTTTCTTT.

The chain uses TRBV2 and TRBJ2-2; a weak D match, TRBD1 (7 bases). V lost 6 bases and J 4 bases, leaving 12 bases between the germline ends. The CDR3 extends over 14 amino acids. In germline, CDR1 is SNHLY, CDR2 FYNNEI. The CDR3 DNA reads TGTGCCAGCAGCGGAGGGACAGCCACCGGGGAGCTGTTTTTT. Amino acid sequence: CASSGGTATGELFF. Full variable domain (remainder filled in from reference TRBV2 and TRBJ2-2): EPEVTQTPSHQVTQMGQEVILRCVPISNHLYFYWYRQILGQKVEFLVSFYNNEISEKSEIFDDQFSVERPDGSNFTLKIRSTKLEDSAMYFCASSGGTATGELFFGEGSRLTVL.

The V call is TRBV11-2, the J call TRBJ1-1, with 8 bases that match TRBD1. Trimming removed 2 bases from V and 1 base from J; junction bases left unmatched: 12. Germline CDR1 SGHAT, CDR2 FQNNGV. The CDR3 is 18 amino acids. In nucleotides, the CDR3 is TGTGCCAGCAGCTTAACTCTTCAGGGGGCAGGAACGAACACTGAAGCTTTCTTT. Translated: CASSLTLQGAGTNTEAFF.

The genes are TRBV10-2 and TRBJ2-2, with a tentative D call TRBD1 (5 bases). Trimming cost V 3 bases and J 5 bases, with 16 bases left between them. The CDR3 extends over 16 amino acids. Germline V gene sequence: CDR1 WSHSY, CDR2 SAAADI. The DNA for the CDR3 is TGCGCCAGCAGTGATTGGGGTGGGGCATCAACCGGGGAGCTGTTTTTT. It yields the protein CASSDWGGASTGELFF.

This clone was detected only a few times. The chain combines TRBV2 with TRBJ1-1; D not resolved. Germline V CDR1 and CDR2: SNHLY, FYNNEI. This CDR3 is built from 15 residues. The V gene lost 6 bases and the J gene lost 3 bases, with 17 bases spanning the gap. CDR3 loop: CASSGEGVGDTEAFF. As DNA, the CDR3 is TGTGCCAGCAGCGGGGAGGGTGTTGGGGACACTGAAGCTTTCTTT. The whole variable domain, remainder taken from reference TRBV2 and TRBJ1-1, is EPEVTQTPSHQVTQMGQEVILRCVPISNHLYFYWYRQILGQKVEFLVSFYNNEISEKSEIFDDQFSVERPDGSNFTLKIRSTKLEDSAMYFCASSGEGVGDTEAFFGQGTRLTVV.

This sequence joins TRBV18 and TRBJ2-7, with a weak D call TRBD2 (7 bases). Trimming pared 3 bases from V and 1 base from J, leaving 16 bases between. Looked up from germline, CDR1 is KGHSH and CDR2 is LQKENI. The CDR3 runs 16 residues. CDR3 in amino acids: CASSPGGGTSSYEQYF. The CDR3 nucleotides are TGTGCCAGCTCACCTGGGGGAGGGACAAGTTCCTACGAGCAGTACTTC.

V and J are TRBV18 and TRBJ1-1, with D possibly TRBD1 on 6 matching bases. The CDR3 contains 15 residues. Germline CDR1 is KGHSH and CDR2 is LQKENI. V lost 1 base to trimming and J lost 1 base, with 10 bases between them. Here the CDR3 reads CASSPQDSPNTEAFF. For the CDR3, the DNA is TGTGCCAGCTCACCACAGGACAGCCCGAACACTGAAGCTTTCTTT.

This chain joins TRBV9 and TRBJ2-7, with D tentatively TRBD2 (7 bases). The CDR3 spans 15 residues. V shed 3 bases and J shed 0 bases, with 13 bases lying between them. Germline loops: CDR1 SGDLS, CDR2 YYNGEE. CDR3 bases: TGTGCCAGCAGCGAGGGGGGGACACCCTCCTACGAGCAGTACTTC. Its protein is CASSEGGTPSYEQYF.

The rearrangement uses TRBV4-3 and TRBJ2-1; 8 positions match TRBD2. Trimming cost V 0 bases and J 5 bases; bases outside gene matches: 6. Germline CDR1 is LGHNA and CDR2 is YSLEER. This CDR3 is 16 amino acids long. The CDR3 DNA sequence: TGCGCCAGCAGCCAAGATCCGGGGGGGGCCCACAATGAGCAGTTCTTC. Amino acid sequence: CASSQDPGGAHNEQFF.

This clone was observed once. This chain uses TRBV5-1 with TRBJ1-3; 8 bases fit TRBD1. This CDR3 has 16 residues. Trimming took 0 bases from V and 2 from J; bases not matched to a gene: 4. Germline V gene data show CDR1 as SGHRS and CDR2 as YFSETQ. The CDR3 sequence: CASSLDGQGAGNTIYF. CDR3 in DNA: TGCGCCAGCAGCTTGGATGGACAGGGAGCTGGAAACACCATATATTTT.

V gene TRBV6-1 combines with J gene TRBJ1-5; D is perhaps TRBD1 (5 bases). Trimming removed 3 bases from V and 0 bases from J, with 12 bases in between. The length of the CDR3 is 16 residues. Germline V CDR1 and CDR2: MNHNS, SASEGT. The CDR3 region has the DNA TGTGCCAGCAGTGAGAGACAGACATATAGCAATCAGCCCCAGCATTTT. This encodes CASSERQTYSNQPQHF.

Worth noting for this clone: The same CDR3 arises from other DNA sequences in this sample as well. This rearrangement joins TRBV27 to TRBJ1-1, with 7 bases identical to TRBD1. CDR3 size: 12 residues. Trimming at V came to 6 bases and at J to 4 bases, leaving 2 bases not matched to a gene. CDR1 MNHEY and CDR2 SMNVEV come from the germline V gene (reference sequence). The CDR3 loop is CASSQGGTEAFF. The CDR3 DNA sequence: TGTGCCAGCAGCCAGGGGGGCACTGAAGCTTTCTTT.

The chain couples TRBV5-6 to TRBJ1-2; D might be TRBD1 (5 bases). CDR1 and CDR2 (germline): SGHDT, YYEEEE. This CDR3 is 18 amino acids long. The V gene lost 1 base and the J gene lost 1 base, with 20 bases spanning the gap. The CDR3 region has the DNA TGTGCCAGCAGCTTGTTCGCGTTGTCCGGGGGGTTTAACTATGGCTACACCTTC. It yields the protein CASSLFALSGGFNYGYTF.

This chain joins TRBV18 and TRBJ2-5, with D maybe TRBD2 (6 bases). This CDR3 is built from 15 residues. V was clipped by 3 bases and J by 0 bases, with 11 bases between them. Germline-derived CDR1 and CDR2 are KGHSH and LQKENI. The CDR3 spells CASSPSGLYQETQYF. CDR3 sequence (DNA): TGTGCCAGCTCACCGAGCGGACTATACCAAGAGACCCAGTACTTC.

The chain is built from TRBV30 and TRBJ2-3; tentatively, D is TRBD2 (6 bases). CDR1 and CDR2 (germline): GTSNPN, SVGIG (reference sequence). Trimming took off 4 bases at V and 2 bases at J, with 13 bases between the two ends. The CDR3 consists of 14 residues. This chain's CDR3 is CAWTPAGFTDTQYF. The CDR3 coding sequence is TGTGCCTGGACGCCCGCGGGGTTCACAGATACGCAGTATTTT.

The V call is TRBV19, the J call TRBJ1-2, with 11 positions matching TRBD1. V was pared by 3 bases and J by 6 bases, with 6 bases of the junction left unmatched. The CDR3 loop spans 15 amino acids. In germline, CDR1 is LNHDA, CDR2 SQIVND (reference sequence). For the CDR3, the DNA is TGTGCCAGTAGTATTAGGGGACAGGGGGTTGATGGCTACACCTTC. Protein product: CASSIRGQGVDGYTF. Variable domain in full (rest from reference TRBV19 and TRBJ1-2): DGGITQSPKYLFRKEGQNVTLSCEQNLNHDAMYWYRQDPGQGLRLIYYSQIVNDFQKGDIAEGYSVSREKKESFPLTVTSAQKNPTAFYLCASSIRGQGVDGYTFGSGTRLTVV.

The rearrangement uses TRBV5-8 and TRBJ2-2, with 7 bases lining up with TRBD2. This CDR3 is 12 amino acids long. Germline V CDR1 and CDR2: SGHTS, YDEGEE. Trimming took 4 bases from V and 8 from J; bases not matched to a gene: 2. For the CDR3, the DNA is TGTGCCAGCAGCGGGACTATGGGGGAGCTGTTTTTT. It encodes CASSGTMGELFF.

The chain joins TRBV4-1 to TRBJ2-5; D gene unclear. Trimming took off 1 base at V and 3 bases at J, with 12 bases between the two ends. CDR1 and CDR2 (germline): MGHRA, YSYEKL. This CDR3 has 15 residues. The CDR3 spells CASSQGPLAEETQYF. In DNA form, the CDR3 reads TGCGCCAGCAGCCAAGGGCCGTTGGCGGAAGAGACCCAGTACTTC.

The chain joins TRBV4-3 to TRBJ1-1; D is perhaps TRBD1 (6 bases). This CDR3 spans 16 amino acids. CDR1 is LGHNA, CDR2 YSLEER, per germline. The V and J ends lost 1 base and 0 bases respectively, with 12 bases between them. The CDR3 is CASSQGTAALNTEAFF. CDR3 sequence (DNA): TGCGCCAGCAGCCAAGGGACAGCCGCTTTGAACACTGAAGCTTTCTTT.

This chain links TRBV6-5 with TRBJ1-1; D is undetermined. The CDR3 spans 15 residues. The germline V and J ends were trimmed by 6 bases and 1 base, with 15 bases remaining between them. CDR1 MNHEY and CDR2 SVGAGI come from the germline V gene. CDR3 sequence (DNA): TGTGCCAGCAGCCCTACGGGGAACGGGAACACTGAAGCTTTCTTT. The encoded protein is CASSPTGNGNTEAFF.

A word on this clone: One end of the junction varies from germline; a read error may be responsible. The rearrangement links TRBV4-3 to TRBJ2-1, with D maybe TRBD2 (7 bases). The germline gives CDR1 LGHNA, CDR2 YSLEER. The CDR3 sequence is 16 residues long. CDR3 loop: CASSPGIRGAYNEQFF. The CDR3 DNA reads TGCGCCAGCAGCCCAGGCATACGGGGGGCCTATAATGAGCAGTTCTTC.

The chain is built from TRBV5-5 and TRBJ2-3; TRBD1 agrees at 10 bases. Per germline, CDR1 SGHKS and CDR2 YYEKEE (reference sequence). The V and J ends lost 4 bases and 4 bases, in that order; junction bases with no gene match: 12. The CDR3 sequence is 17 residues long. Here the CDR3 reads CASSLTGGAVVADTQYF. Here the CDR3 DNA reads TGTGCCAGCAGCCTGACAGGGGGCGCAGTGGTCGCAGATACGCAGTATTTT.